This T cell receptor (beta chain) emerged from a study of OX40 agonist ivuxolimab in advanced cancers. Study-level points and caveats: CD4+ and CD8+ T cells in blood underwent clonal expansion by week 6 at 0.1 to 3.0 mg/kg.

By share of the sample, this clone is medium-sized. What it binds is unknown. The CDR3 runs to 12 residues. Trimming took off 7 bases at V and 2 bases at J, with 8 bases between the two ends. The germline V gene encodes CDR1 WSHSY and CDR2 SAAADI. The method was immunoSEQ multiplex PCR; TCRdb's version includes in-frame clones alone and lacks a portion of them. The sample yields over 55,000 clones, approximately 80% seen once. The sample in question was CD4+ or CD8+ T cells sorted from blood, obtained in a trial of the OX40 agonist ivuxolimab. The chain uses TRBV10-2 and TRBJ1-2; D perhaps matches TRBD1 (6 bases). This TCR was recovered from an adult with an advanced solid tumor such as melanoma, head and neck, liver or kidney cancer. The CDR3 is CASKGGNYGYTF. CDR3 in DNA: TGCGCCAGCAAGGGGGGAAACTATGGCTACACCTTC.